The 13 T cell receptor beta chains below were found in one sample sequenced in a study of T-cell reconstitution after alpha-beta-depleted transplantation in children. Unique molecular identifiers were incorporated into the prepared TCRbeta library. TCRdb used MiXCR to reprocess the PCR reads, holding one entry per CDR3 protein. The table has fewer than 750,000 distinct CDR3 sequences, 20% to 30% seen once. Sequences were derived from PBMCs, sampled before TCRalphabeta/CD19-depleted stem cell transplant. The receptors here all came from a boy less than two years old with Wiskott-Aldrich syndrome, due to receive a stem cell transplant.

This clonotype showed up just a few times. The rearrangement links TRBV20-1 to TRBJ2-1, with D tentatively TRBD2 (6 bases). The CDR3 loop spans 13 amino acids. V lost 5 bases to trimming and J lost 4 bases, with 12 bases between them. Germline V gene data show CDR1 as DFQATT and CDR2 as SNEGSKA (reference sequence). This CDR3 is CSAGGTHYNEQFF. The CDR3 bases are TGCAGTGCTGGCGGGACTCATTACAATGAGCAGTTCTTC.

The V gene is TRBV25-1, the J gene TRBJ2-1; 8 nucleotides align to TRBD2. Per the germline V gene, CDR1 is MGHDK and CDR2 is SYGVNS. V trimming: 0 bases; J trimming: 4 bases; junction bases outside the gene matches: 8. This CDR3 contains 17 residues. CDR3 loop: CASSEYIRGLGYNEQFF. The CDR3 DNA reads as TGTGCCAGCAGTGAATATATAAGGGGACTAGGGTACAATGAGCAGTTCTTC.

Many counts were recorded for this clonotype. CDR3: CSARDRTSGSYEQYF. CDR3 bases: TGCAGTGCTAGAGATCGAACTAGCGGGAGTTACGAGCAGTACTTC. The chain is built from TRBV20-1 and TRBJ2-7; 11 bases match TRBD2. V trimming: 0 bases; J trimming: 4 bases; junction bases outside the gene matches: 5. The CDR3 has 15 amino acids. Germline values: CDR1 DFQATT, CDR2 SNEGSKA (reference sequence).

V and J are TRBV11-2 and TRBJ2-5; D perhaps matches TRBD2 (6 bases). Trimming took off 5 bases at V and 4 bases at J, with 14 bases between the two ends. Germline lookup yields CDR1 SGHAT and CDR2 FQNNGV. The CDR3 spans 14 residues. Written as DNA, the CDR3 is TGTGCCAGCAGCCAGAGCGGAGCGGGAGAGACCCAGTACTTC. It translates to CASSQSGAGETQYF.

The J gene is TRBJ2-3, the V gene TRBV24-1; TRBD1 agrees at 9 bases. This CDR3 comprises 16 residues. Germline values: CDR1 KGHDR, CDR2 SFDVKD. Unmatched junction bases numbered 8, after V lost 5 bases and J lost 3 bases. CDR3 DNA sequence: TGTGCCACCAGTGGGCTGGGACAGGGAAAGACAGATACGCAGTATTTT. Protein: CATSGLGQGKTDTQYF.

Only a few counts were recorded for this clonotype. The chain employs TRBV5-1 and TRBJ2-3, with D perhaps matching TRBD2 (6 bases). This CDR3 is built from 14 residues. The germline CDR1 and CDR2 sequences are SGHRS and YFSETQ. Deletions cut 0 bases from V and 5 bases from J, with 10 bases between. The CDR3 region is CASSLEGLQDTQYF. In DNA form, the CDR3 reads TGCGCCAGCAGCTTGGAGGGACTCCAAGATACGCAGTATTTT.

This chain links TRBV15 with TRBJ1-6; D is perhaps TRBD1 (6 bases). The CDR3 covers 17 residues. The germline CDR1 and CDR2 sequences are LNHNV and YYDKDF (reference sequence). Between the trimmed V and J ends, which lost 3 bases and 14 bases, there was a span of 26 bases. CDR3 amino acids: CATSRTRKQGIYQTLHF. DNA for the CDR3: TGTGCCACCAGCAGGACCCGTAAACAGGGTATTTACCAAACCCTCCACTTT.

This chain connects TRBV30 to TRBJ2-1; unclear D gene. V was clipped by 4 bases and J by 6 bases, with 7 bases between them. Germline V gene sequence: CDR1 GTSNPN, CDR2 SVGIG (reference sequence). This CDR3 is built from 11 residues. The CDR3 nucleotides are TGTGCCTGGACAGCATTCAATGAGCAGTTCTTC. As protein: CAWTAFNEQFF. The full variable domain, its missing parts supplied by reference TRBV30 and TRBJ2-1, is SQTIHQWPATLVQPVGSPLSLECTVEGTSNPNLYWYRQAAGRGLQLLFYSVGIGQISSEVPQNLSASRPQDRQFILSSKKLLLSDSGFYLCAWTAFNEQFFGPGTRLTVL.

This chain connects TRBV4-2 to TRBJ2-1; 11 bases match TRBD2. The CDR3 extends over 17 amino acids. Germline V CDR1 and CDR2: LGHNA, YNFKEQ. V trimming: 0 bases; J trimming: 5 bases; junction bases outside the gene matches: 6. The CDR3 here is CASSQEGASGRHNEQFF. Written as DNA, the CDR3 is TGTGCCAGCAGCCAAGAGGGTGCTAGCGGGAGGCACAATGAGCAGTTCTTC.

The genes are TRBV20-1 and TRBJ2-7, with TRBD2 identical over 10 bases. Germline V CDR1 and CDR2: DFQATT, SNEGSKA (reference sequence). The CDR3 is 14 residues long. The trim removed 3 bases at V and 3 bases at J, leaving 5 bases unmatched. As DNA, the CDR3 is TGCAGTGCTAGCGGGGCTAGCGGGAGCTACGAGCAGTACTTC. Its protein is CSASGASGSYEQYF.

V and J are TRBV5-1 and TRBJ2-1, with 9 bases aligning to TRBD1. J lost 4 bases, V lost 5 bases, and 7 bases had no gene match. The CDR3 length is 15 residues. Looked up from germline, CDR1 is SGHRS and CDR2 is YFSETQ. The CDR3 spells CASSRTGVSYNEQFF. Here the CDR3 DNA reads TGCGCCAGCAGTCGGACAGGGGTATCGTACAATGAGCAGTTCTTC.

The J gene is TRBJ2-1, the V gene TRBV28; TRBD2 might be the D (5 bases). The germline V gene has CDR1 MDHEN and CDR2 SYDVKM. This CDR3 has 12 amino acids. Between the trimmed V and J ends, which lost 4 bases and 6 bases, there was a span of 7 bases. This CDR3 reads CASSSGVNEQFF. The DNA for the CDR3 is TGTGCCAGCAGTTCCGGGGTCAATGAGCAGTTCTTC.

The chain recombines TRBV5-1 with TRBJ2-3, with 9 bases lining up with TRBD2. CDR3 length: 16 amino acids. Per the germline V gene, CDR1 is SGHRS and CDR2 is YFSETQ. The ends lost 6 bases at V and 5 bases at J; junction bases unmatched: 13. CDR3: CASTAGTSLLGDTQYF. The CDR3 bases are TGCGCCAGCACGGCGGGGACTAGCCTATTAGGAGATACGCAGTATTTT.